The present T cell receptor beta chain was sequenced within a study of cytomegalovirus exposure and HLA in healthy donors. The CDR3 length is 19 residues. The junction had 16 bases not matched to a gene; V was cut back by 4 bases and J by 2 bases. Germline V gene lookup returns CDR1 ENHRY and CDR2 SYGVKD. Primers: 60 Vbeta forward and 13 Jbeta reverse. Clones were sequenced by immunoSEQ multiplex PCR, and TCRdb holds only the in-frame ones, with some missing. The sample features tens of thousands of clones, with about 3.4% in its top ten. The gene calls are TRBV10-3 and TRBJ1-5; the match to TRBD1 covers 8 bases. The sequencing sample was made of PBMCs. The source is a woman in her 40s in good health and CMV-seropositive. CDR3 sequence: CAISGGAGGEYERNQPQHF. The CDR3 DNA follows: TGTGCCATCAGTGGTGGGGCAGGGGGCGAATATGAGCGCAATCAGCCCCAGCATTTT.